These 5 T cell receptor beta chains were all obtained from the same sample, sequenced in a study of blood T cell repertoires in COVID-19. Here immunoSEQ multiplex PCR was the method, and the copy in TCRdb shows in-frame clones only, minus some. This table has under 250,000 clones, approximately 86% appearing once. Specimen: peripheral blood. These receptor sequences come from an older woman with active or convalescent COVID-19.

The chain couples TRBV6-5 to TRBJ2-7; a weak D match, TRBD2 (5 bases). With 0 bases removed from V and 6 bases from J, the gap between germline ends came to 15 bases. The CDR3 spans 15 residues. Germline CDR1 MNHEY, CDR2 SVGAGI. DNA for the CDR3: TGTGCCAGCAGTTACTCTGTAACGGGGATCCGCGAGCAGTACTTC. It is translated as CASSYSVTGIREQYF.

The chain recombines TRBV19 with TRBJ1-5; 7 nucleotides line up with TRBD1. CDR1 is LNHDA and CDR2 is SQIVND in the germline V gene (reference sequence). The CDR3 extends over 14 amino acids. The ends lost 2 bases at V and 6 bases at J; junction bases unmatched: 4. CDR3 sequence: CASSIQGDSQPQHF. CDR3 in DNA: TGTGCCAGTAGTATACAGGGGGATAGTCAGCCCCAGCATTTT.

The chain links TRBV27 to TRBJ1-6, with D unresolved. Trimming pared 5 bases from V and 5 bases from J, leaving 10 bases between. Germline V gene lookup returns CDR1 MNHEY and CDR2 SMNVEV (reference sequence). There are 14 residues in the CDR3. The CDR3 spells CASSVTDNNSPLHF. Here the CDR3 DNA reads TGTGCCAGCAGTGTAACAGATAATAATTCACCCCTCCACTTT.

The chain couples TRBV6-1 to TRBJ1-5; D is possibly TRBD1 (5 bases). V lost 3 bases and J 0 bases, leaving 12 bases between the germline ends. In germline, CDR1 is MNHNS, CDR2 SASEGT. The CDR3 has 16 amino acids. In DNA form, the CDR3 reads TGTGCCAGCAGTGAGCAACAGGCTTATAGCAATCAGCCCCAGCATTTT. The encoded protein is CASSEQQAYSNQPQHF.

In DNA form, the CDR3 reads TGTGCCAGCAGCTTAGGACTGAGTTATGGCTACACCTTC. Amino acids: CASSLGLSYGYTF. V is TRBV7-2 and J is TRBJ1-2; D is ambiguous. Germline V gene data show CDR1 as SGHTA and CDR2 as FQGNSA. The CDR3 length is 13 residues. V was trimmed by 1 base and J by 5 bases, leaving 8 bases between them.